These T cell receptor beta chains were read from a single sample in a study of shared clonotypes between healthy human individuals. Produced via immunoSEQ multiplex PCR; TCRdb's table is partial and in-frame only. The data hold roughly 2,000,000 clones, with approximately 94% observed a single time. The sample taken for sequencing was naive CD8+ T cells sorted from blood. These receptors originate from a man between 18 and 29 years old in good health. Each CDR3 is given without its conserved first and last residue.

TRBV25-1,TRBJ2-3,ASSDPMASGSTDTQY
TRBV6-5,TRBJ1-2,ASRPRTVNYGYT
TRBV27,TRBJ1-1,ASSLGAGTNTEAF
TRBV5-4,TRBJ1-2,ASELKGTAGYT
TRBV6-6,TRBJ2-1,ASSYQRLGRAEQF
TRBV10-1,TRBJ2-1,ASSEDRDPYNEQF
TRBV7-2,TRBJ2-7,ASSLVLGGRYEQY
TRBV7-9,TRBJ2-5,ASSLSNRGLAETQY
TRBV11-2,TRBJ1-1,ASSLDQGRMGDTEAF
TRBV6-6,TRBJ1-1,ASSYLTGLNTEAF
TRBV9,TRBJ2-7,ASSVEGSSIEQY
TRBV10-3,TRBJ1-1,AISDAPDLQNTEAF
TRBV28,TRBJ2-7,ASSFPLGYEQY
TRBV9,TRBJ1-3,ASRLYPYAIY
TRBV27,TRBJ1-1,ASSLTAGAPNTEAF
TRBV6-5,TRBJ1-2,ASKGPNYGYT
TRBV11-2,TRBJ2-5,ASTRTTYQETQY
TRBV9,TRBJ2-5,ASSAGLAGAETQY
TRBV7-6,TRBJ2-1,ASSLNGGASEQF
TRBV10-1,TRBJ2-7,ASSESTSAEQY